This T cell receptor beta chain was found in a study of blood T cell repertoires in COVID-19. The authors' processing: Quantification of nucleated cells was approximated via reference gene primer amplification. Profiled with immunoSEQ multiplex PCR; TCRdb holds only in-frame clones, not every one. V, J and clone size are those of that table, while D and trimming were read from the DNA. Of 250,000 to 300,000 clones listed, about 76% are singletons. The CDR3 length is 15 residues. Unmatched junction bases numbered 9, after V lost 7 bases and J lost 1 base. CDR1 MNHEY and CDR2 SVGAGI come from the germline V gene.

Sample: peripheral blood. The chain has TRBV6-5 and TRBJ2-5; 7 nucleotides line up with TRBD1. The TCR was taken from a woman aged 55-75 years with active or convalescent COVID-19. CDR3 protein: CASKPLQGTQETQYF. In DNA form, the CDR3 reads TGTGCCAGCAAGCCGCTACAGGGGACCCAAGAGACCCAGTACTTC.